These T cell receptor beta chains were read from a single sample in a study of Graves' ophthalmopathy and Graves' hyperthyroidism. TCRdb re-derived calls from the multiplex PCR reads in MiXCR, one entry per CDR3 protein. The data show approximately 460,000 distinct CDR3 sequences, approximately 14% seen once. Specimen: blood. The source of these receptors is a woman between 25 and 40 years old with Graves' ophthalmopathy. CDR3s include the opening cysteine and the closing phenylalanine or tryptophan. The order of the fields is J gene, D gene, clone size, V gene, CDR3 protein, CDR3 DNA. A D gene is named only where the DNA matches it firmly. For some rows the clone size is stated as once, few or many, or as a class when expanded; others skip it.

J: TRBJ2-7
D: -
size: -
V: TRBV6-1
CDR3: CASRGPGTRAAEQYF
DNA: TGTGCCAGCAGAGGACCAGGGACCCGGGCCGCCGAGCAGTACTTC

J: TRBJ2-5
D: TRBD1
size: -
V: TRBV6-1
CDR3: CASSRTGESETQYF
DNA: TGTGCCAGCAGCAGGACAGGGGAGAGCGAGACCCAGTACTTC

J: TRBJ1-1
D: -
size: -
V: TRBV30
CDR3: CAWYRDVNTEAFF
DNA: TGTGCCTGGTACAGGGATGTGAACACTGAAGCTTTCTTT

J: TRBJ1-2
D: -
size: many
V: TRBV24-1
CDR3: CATSDLQGWGYTF
DNA: TGTGCCACCAGTGATTTGCAGGGATGGGGCTACACCTTC

J: TRBJ2-7
D: -
size: few
V: TRBV5-1
CDR3: CASSARTASYEQYF
DNA: TGCGCCAGCAGCGCCCGGACAGCCTCCTACGAGCAGTACTTC

J: TRBJ2-7
D: TRBD1
size: -
V: TRBV30
CDR3: CAWSGIGQGATYEQYF
DNA: TGTGCCTGGAGTGGGATTGGACAGGGGGCTACCTACGAGCAGTACTTC

J: TRBJ1-1
D: TRBD1
size: many
V: TRBV2
CDR3: CASSGQGDTEAFF
DNA: TGTGCCAGCAGCGGACAGGGTGACACTGAAGCTTTCTTT

J: TRBJ1-1
D: -
size: many
V: TRBV29-1
CDR3: CSVGAGGAATEAFF
DNA: TGCAGCGTTGGGGCGGGGGGCGCCGCCACTGAAGCTTTCTTT

J: TRBJ2-2
D: TRBD2
size: many
V: TRBV24-1
CDR3: CATSDPSGGNTGELFF
DNA: TGTGCCACCAGTGATCCCAGCGGGGGGAACACCGGGGAGCTGTTTTTT

J: TRBJ1-6
D: TRBD1
size: many
V: TRBV20-1
CDR3: CSARDYQGARNSPLHF
DNA: TGCAGTGCTAGAGATTACCAGGGGGCGAGGAATTCACCCCTCCACTTT

J: TRBJ2-7
D: TRBD2
size: few
V: TRBV7-3
CDR3: CASSPTSAGEQYF
DNA: TGTGCCAGCAGCCCCACTAGCGCGGGCGAGCAGTACTTC

J: TRBJ2-2
D: -
size: -
V: TRBV6-1
CDR3: CASIRGATGELFF
DNA: TGTGCCAGCATCCGAGGGGCGACCGGGGAGCTGTTTTTT